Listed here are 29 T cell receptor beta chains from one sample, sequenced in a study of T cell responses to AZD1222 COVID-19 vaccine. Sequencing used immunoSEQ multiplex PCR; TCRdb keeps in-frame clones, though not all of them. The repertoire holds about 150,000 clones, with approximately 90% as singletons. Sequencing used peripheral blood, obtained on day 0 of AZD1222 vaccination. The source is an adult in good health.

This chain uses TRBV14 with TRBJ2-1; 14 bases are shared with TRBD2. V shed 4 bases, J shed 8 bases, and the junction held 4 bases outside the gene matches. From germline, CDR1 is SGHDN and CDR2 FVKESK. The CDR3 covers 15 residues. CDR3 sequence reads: CASSLGLAGAYEQFF. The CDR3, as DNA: TGTGCCAGCAGCCTGGGACTAGCGGGAGCATATGAGCAGTTCTTC.

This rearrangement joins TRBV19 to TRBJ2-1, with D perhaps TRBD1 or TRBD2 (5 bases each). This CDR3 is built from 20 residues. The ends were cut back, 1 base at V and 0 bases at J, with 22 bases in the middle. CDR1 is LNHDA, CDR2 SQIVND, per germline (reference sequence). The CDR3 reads CASSIGAGTPGPLSYNEQFF. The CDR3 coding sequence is TGTGCCAGTAGTATAGGGGCCGGGACCCCAGGCCCCCTCTCCTACAATGAGCAGTTCTTC.

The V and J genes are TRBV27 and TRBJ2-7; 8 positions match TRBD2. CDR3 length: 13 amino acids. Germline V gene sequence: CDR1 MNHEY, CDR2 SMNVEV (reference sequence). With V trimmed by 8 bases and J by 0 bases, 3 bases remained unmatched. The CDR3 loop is CASREGVSYEQYF. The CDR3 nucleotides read TGTGCCAGCCGGGAGGGGGTCTCCTACGAGCAGTACTTC.

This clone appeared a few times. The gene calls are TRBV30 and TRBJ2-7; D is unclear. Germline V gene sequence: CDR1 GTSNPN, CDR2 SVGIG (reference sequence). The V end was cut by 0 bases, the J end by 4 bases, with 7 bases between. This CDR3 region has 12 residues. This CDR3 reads CAWSVHGYEQYF. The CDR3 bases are TGTGCCTGGAGTGTACATGGTTACGAGCAGTACTTC.

CDR3: CASSPTDNFYEQYF. CDR3 DNA: TGTGCCAGCAGCCCTACGGACAATTTCTACGAGCAGTACTTC. The V gene is TRBV11-2, the J gene TRBJ2-7; tentatively, D is TRBD1 (5 bases). From germline, CDR1 is SGHAT and CDR2 FQNNGV. The V end lost 5 bases, the J end lost 3 bases, and 14 bases lay between the germline ends. This CDR3 has 14 residues.

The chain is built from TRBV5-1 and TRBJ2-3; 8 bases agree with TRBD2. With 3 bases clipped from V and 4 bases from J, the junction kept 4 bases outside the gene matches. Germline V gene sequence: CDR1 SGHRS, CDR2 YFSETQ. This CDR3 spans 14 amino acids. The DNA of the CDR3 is TGCGCCAGCAGCTCCCGACTAGCGTCAGATACGCAGTATTTT. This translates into CASSSRLASDTQYF.

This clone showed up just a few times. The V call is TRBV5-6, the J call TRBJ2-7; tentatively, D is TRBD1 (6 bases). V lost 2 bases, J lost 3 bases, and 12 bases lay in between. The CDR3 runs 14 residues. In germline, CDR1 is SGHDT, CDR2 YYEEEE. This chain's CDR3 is CASSFPGRGYEQYF. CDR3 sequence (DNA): TGTGCCAGCAGCTTCCCCGGCAGGGGCTACGAGCAGTACTTC.

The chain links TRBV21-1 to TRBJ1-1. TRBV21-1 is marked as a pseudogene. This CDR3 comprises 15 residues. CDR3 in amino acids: CASSNMGSMNTEAFF. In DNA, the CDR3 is TGTGCCAGCAGCAATATGGGTTCGATGAACACTGAAGCTTTCTTT.

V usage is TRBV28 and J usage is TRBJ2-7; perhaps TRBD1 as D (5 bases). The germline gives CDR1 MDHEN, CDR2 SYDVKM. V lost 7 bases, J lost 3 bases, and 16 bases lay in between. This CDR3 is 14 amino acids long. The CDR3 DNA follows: TGTGCCAGCATTCAGGGTGGAGCAAGCTACGAGCAGTACTTC. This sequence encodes CASIQGGASYEQYF.

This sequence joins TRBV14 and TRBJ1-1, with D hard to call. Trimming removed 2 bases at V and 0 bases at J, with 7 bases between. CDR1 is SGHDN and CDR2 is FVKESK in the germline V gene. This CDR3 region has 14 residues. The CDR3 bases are TGTGCCAGCAGCCAACCTGGCCTGAACACTGAAGCTTTCTTT. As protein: CASSQPGLNTEAFF.

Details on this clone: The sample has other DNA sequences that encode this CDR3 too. For the CDR3, the DNA is TGTGCCAGCAGCTTGGGAAGCGGGAGCTACACCGGGGAGCTGTTTTTT. It translates to CASSLGSGSYTGELFF. The chain uses TRBV5-4 and TRBJ2-2, with 8 positions matching TRBD2. The CDR3 spans 16 residues. Trimming removed 0 bases from V and 3 bases from J; junction bases left unmatched: 4. Germline values: CDR1 SGHNT, CDR2 YYREEE (reference sequence).

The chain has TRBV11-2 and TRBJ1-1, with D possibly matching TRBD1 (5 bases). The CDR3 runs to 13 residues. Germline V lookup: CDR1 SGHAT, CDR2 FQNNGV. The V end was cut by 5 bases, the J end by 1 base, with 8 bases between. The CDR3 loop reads CASSNQGNTEAFF. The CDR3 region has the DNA TGTGCCAGCAGCAATCAGGGGAACACTGAAGCTTTCTTT. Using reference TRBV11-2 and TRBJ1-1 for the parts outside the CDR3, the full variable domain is EAGVAQSPRYKIIEKRQSVAFWCNPISGHATLYWYQQILGQGPKLLIQFQNNGVVDDSQLPKDRFSAERLKGVDSTLKIQPAKLEDSAVYLCASSNQGNTEAFFGQGTRLTVV.

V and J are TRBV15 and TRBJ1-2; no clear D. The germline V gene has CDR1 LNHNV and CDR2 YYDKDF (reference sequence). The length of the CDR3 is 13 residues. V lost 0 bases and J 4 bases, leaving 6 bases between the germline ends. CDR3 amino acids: CATSREGGYGYTF. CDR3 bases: TGTGCCACCAGCAGAGAGGGCGGCTATGGCTACACCTTC.

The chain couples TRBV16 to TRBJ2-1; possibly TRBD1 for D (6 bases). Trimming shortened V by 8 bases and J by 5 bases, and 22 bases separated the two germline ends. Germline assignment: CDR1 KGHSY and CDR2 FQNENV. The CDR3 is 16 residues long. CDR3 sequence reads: CASSIRAQGSDNEQFF. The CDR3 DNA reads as TGTGCCAGCTCGATTCGCGCACAGGGAAGCGACAATGAGCAGTTCTTC.

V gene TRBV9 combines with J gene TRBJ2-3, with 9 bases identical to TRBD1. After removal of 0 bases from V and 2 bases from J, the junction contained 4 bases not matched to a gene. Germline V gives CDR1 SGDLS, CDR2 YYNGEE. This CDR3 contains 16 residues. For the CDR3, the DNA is TGTGCCAGCAGCGTAGCCGGGACAGGGTCCACAGATACGCAGTATTTT. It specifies CASSVAGTGSTDTQYF.

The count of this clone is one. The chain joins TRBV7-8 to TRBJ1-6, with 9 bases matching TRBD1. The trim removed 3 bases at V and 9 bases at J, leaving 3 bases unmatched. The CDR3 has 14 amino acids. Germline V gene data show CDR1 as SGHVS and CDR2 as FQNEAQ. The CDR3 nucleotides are TGTGCCAGCAGCTTGAGGGGACAGGGTTCACCCCTCCACTTT. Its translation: CASSLRGQGSPLHF.

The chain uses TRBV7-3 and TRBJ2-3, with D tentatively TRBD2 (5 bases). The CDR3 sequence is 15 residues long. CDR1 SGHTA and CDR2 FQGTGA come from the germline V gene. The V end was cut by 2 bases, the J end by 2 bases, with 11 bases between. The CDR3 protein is CASSLRTGTTDTQYF. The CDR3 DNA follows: TGTGCCAGCAGCTTACGGACGGGAACCACAGATACGCAGTATTTT.

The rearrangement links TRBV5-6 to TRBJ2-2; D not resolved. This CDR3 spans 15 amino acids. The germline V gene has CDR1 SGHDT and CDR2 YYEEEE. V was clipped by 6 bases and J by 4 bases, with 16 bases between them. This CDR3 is CASTSGPPTTGELFF. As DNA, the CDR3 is TGTGCCAGCACCTCTGGGCCCCCGACCACCGGGGAGCTGTTTTTT.

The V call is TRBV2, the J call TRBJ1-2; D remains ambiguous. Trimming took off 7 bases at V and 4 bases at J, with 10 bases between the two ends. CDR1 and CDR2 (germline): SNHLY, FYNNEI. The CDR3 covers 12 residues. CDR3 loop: CASTPQRYGYTF. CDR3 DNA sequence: TGTGCCAGCACCCCCCAGCGCTATGGCTACACCTTC.

The CDR3 spells CASSVGGLVTYEQYF. CDR3 coding DNA: TGTGCCAGCAGCGTAGGGGGACTAGTAACCTACGAGCAGTACTTC. V usage is TRBV9 and J usage is TRBJ2-7; 8 bases match TRBD2. Per germline, CDR1 SGDLS and CDR2 YYNGEE. With V trimmed by 0 bases and J by 2 bases, 4 bases remained unmatched. The CDR3 spans 15 residues.

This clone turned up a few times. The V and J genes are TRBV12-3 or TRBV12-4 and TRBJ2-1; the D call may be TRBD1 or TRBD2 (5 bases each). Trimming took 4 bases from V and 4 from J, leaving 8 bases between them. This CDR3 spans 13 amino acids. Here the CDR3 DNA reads TGTGCCAGCAGTTCTGGGACGTACAATGAGCAGTTCTTC. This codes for CASSSGTYNEQFF.

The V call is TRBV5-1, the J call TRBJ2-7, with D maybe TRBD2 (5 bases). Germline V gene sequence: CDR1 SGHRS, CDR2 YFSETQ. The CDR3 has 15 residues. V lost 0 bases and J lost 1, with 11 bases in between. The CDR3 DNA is TGCGCCAGCAGCTTGGTGAGGGCCCCTTCCTACGAGCAGTACTTC. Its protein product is CASSLVRAPSYEQYF.

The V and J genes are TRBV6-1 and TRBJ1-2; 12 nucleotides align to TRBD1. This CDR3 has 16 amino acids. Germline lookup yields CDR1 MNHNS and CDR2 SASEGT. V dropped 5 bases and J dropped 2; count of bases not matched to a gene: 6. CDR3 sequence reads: CASSQGTGGKNYGYTF. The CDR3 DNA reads TGTGCCAGCAGTCAAGGGACAGGGGGCAAAAACTATGGCTACACCTTC.

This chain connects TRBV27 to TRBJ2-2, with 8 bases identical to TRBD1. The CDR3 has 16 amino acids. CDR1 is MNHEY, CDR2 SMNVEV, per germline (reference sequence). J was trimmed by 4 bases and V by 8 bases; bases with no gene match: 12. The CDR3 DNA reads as TGTGCCAGCTCCTCCCCCCAGGGGGCAGGCACCGGGGAGCTGTTTTTT. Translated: CASSSPQGAGTGELFF.

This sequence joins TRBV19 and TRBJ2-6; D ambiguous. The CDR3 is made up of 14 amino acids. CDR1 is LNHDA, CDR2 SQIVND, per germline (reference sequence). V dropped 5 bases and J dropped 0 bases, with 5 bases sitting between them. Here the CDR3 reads CASSLVSGANVLTF. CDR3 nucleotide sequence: TGTGCCAGTAGTTTGGTCTCTGGGGCCAACGTCCTGACTTTC.

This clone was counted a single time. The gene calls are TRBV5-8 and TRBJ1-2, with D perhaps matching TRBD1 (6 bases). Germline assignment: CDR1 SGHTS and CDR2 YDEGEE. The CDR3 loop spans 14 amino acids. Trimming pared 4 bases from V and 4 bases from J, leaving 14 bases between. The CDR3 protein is CASSPVWGAYGYTF. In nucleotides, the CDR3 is TGTGCCAGCAGCCCTGTTTGGGGGGCCTATGGCTACACCTTC.

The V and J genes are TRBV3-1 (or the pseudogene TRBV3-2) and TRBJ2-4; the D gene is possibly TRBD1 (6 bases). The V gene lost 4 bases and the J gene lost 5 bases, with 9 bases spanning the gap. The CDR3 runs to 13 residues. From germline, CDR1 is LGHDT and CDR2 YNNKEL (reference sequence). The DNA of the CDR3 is TGTGCCAGCAGCCTACGGACAGAAAACATTCAGTACTTC. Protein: CASSLRTENIQYF.

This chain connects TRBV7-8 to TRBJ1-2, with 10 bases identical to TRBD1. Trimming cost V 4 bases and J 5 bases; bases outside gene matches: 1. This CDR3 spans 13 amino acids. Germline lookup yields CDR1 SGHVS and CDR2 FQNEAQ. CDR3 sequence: CASSSGQGYGYTF. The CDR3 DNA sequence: TGTGCCAGCAGCTCGGGACAGGGGTATGGCTACACCTTC.

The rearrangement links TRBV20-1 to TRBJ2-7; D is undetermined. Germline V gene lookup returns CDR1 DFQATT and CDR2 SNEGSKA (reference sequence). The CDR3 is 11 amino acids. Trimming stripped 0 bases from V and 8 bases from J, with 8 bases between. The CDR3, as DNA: TGCAGTGCTAGAGACCTAAGCAAGCAGTACTTC. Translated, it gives CSARDLSKQYF.